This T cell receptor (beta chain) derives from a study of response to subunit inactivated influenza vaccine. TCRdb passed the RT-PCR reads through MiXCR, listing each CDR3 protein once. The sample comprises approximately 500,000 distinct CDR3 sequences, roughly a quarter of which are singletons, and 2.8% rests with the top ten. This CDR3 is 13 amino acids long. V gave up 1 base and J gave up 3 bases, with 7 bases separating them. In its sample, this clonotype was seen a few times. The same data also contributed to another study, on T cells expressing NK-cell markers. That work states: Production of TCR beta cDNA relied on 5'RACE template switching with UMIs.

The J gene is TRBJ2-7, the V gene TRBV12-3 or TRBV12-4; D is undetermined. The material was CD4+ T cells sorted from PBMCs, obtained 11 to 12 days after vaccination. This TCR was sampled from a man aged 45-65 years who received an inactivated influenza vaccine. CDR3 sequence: CASSLVRNYEQYF. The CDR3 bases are TGTGCCAGCAGTTTAGTGCGGAACTACGAGCAGTACTTC.